The following is a TCR beta chain sequence with its context. Its matching antigen is unknown. The data derive from a study of glioma-infiltrating T cells after dendritic cell vaccination. Study-level points and caveats: No direct clonality-survival link was found; a diverse polyclonal response may matter.

Regarding time point: after dendritic cell vaccination, including at tumor progression/relapse. The germline V gene has CDR1 SGHTA and CDR2 FQGNSA. V shed 5 bases, J shed 0 bases, and the junction held 8 bases outside the gene matches. The length of the CDR3 is 17 residues. Input was approximately 2 ug genomic DNA, or all available if less. Profiled with immunoSEQ multiplex PCR; TCRdb holds only in-frame clones, not every one. The sample includes around 78,000 clones, over 75% seen only once; the top ten take around 2.3%. This TCR came from a human donor with glioblastoma. This sample comprised blood, obtained after dendritic cell vaccination. This rearrangement joins TRBV7-2 to TRBJ2-2, with 8 bases aligning to TRBD2. The CDR3 loop reads CASSLSSGKTNTGELFF. The DNA for the CDR3 is TGTGCCAGCAGCCTCAGTAGCGGGAAAACGAACACCGGGGAGCTGTTTTTT.